A selection of T cell receptor beta chains follows, all from one sample in a study of glioma-infiltrating T cells after dendritic cell vaccination. The protocol was immunoSEQ multiplex PCR, while the TCRdb copy is restricted to in-frame clones and leaves out a portion. The data contain fewer than 100,000 clones, 85% to 90% of them singletons. Material: blood, obtained before dendritic cell vaccination. The receptors come from a human donor with glioblastoma. Each CDR3 is given with its conserved first and last residue. The D gene is left open where the match is weak.

TRBJ1-2	TRBV28	.	TGTGCCAGCAGGTTGACAGGCCGCCTCTCTAACTATGGCTACACCTTC	CASRLTGRLSNYGYTF
TRBJ2-1	TRBV29-1	.	TGCAGCGTTGTGGGGGCAAACTCCTACAATGAGCAGTTCTTC	CSVVGANSYNEQFF
TRBJ1-4	TRBV4-1	.	TGCGCCAGCAGCCAACCCGATAGGGGGAATGAAAAACTGTTTTTT	CASSQPDRGNEKLFF
TRBJ1-5	TRBV28	TRBD1	TGTGCCAGCAGACCTAGACAGGGGTCGGGTCAGCCCCAGCATTTT	CASRPRQGSGQPQHF
TRBJ2-7	TRBV11-3	TRBD2	TGTGCCAGCAGCTCGACTAGCTCCTCAAGCGAGCAGTACTTC	CASSSTSSSSEQYF
TRBJ2-2	TRBV7-2	.	TGTGCCAGCAGCTTAGCCCCCGGGAACACCGGGGAGCTGTTTTTT	CASSLAPGNTGELFF
TRBJ1-2	TRBV9	TRBD1	TGTGCCAGCAGCGGTATTAGCCGGGACAGGGGGCTAGGCTACACCTTC	CASSGISRDRGLGYTF
TRBJ1-1	TRBV5-6	TRBD1	TGTGCCAGCAGCTTGGACAGGGGCGACGCTTTCTTT	CASSLDRGDAFF
TRBJ2-2	TRBV9	TRBD2	TGTGCCAGCAGCGTAGGGGGGGGGACCAACACCGGGGAGCTGTTTTTT	CASSVGGGTNTGELFF
TRBJ1-1	TRBV27	.	TGTGCCAGCAGTCCCCCAGGGGTCACTGAAGCTTTCTTT	CASSPPGVTEAFF
TRBJ1-5	TRBV29-1	.	TGCAGCGTTGAAGAAGGTCAGGGGCCCCAGCATTTT	CSVEEGQGPQHF
TRBJ1-5	TRBV19	.	TGTGCCAGTAGCACTGGGACTCAGTGGCGCAATCAGCCCCAGCATTTT	CASSTGTQWRNQPQHF
TRBJ2-3	TRBV14	.	TGTGCCAGCAGCCAAGATCGGGATGGGTTAGGTACAGATACGCAGTATTTT	CASSQDRDGLGTDTQYF
TRBJ1-2	TRBV6-1	.	TGTGCCAGCAGTGTTCAGGGCCCCTATGGCTACACCTTC	CASSVQGPYGYTF